A single TCR beta chain is shown here with its context. The sample originates from a study of blood T cell repertoires in COVID-19. Study-wide context: COVID-19 samples, acute and convalescent, were from the United States, Italy and Spain.

Per the original methods: Amplification with reference gene primers provided the estimates of nucleated cell counts. Data came from immunoSEQ multiplex PCR; TCRdb stores just in-frame clones and leaves some out. Clone size and the V and J calls come from that table; the DNA yielded D and trimming. This table has roughly 220,000 clones, more than 75% appearing once. The germline CDR1 and CDR2 sequences are MNHNS and SASEGT. The V gene end was trimmed by 3 bases and the J gene end by 10 bases; junction bases not matched to a gene: 6. The CDR3 covers 14 residues. The chain recombines TRBV6-1 with TRBJ2-2, with 9 bases fitting TRBD1. This receptor was identified in a man younger than 45 with acute COVID-19. Specimen: PBMCs or T cells enriched from blood (not recorded which). The CDR3 sequence is CASSDTGGRKELFF. CDR3 DNA: TGTGCCAGCAGTGATACAGGGGGCCGTAAGGAGCTGTTTTTT.